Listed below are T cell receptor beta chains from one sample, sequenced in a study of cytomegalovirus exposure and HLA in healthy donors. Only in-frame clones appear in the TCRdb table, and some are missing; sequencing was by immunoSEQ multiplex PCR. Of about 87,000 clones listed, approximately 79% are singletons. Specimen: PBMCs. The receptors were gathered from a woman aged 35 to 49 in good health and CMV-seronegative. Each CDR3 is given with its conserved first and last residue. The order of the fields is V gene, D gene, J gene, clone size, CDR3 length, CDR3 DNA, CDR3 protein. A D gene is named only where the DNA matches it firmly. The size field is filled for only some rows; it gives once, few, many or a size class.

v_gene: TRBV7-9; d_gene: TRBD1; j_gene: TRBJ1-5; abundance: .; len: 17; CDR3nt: TGTGCCAGCAGCTTACACGCGGACAGGGGGCGCGGGCAGCCCCAGCATTTT; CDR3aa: CASSLHADRGRGQPQHF
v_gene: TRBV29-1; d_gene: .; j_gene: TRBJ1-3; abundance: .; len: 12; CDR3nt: TGCAGCGTTGTGCTACCTGGAAACACCATATATTTT; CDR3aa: CSVVLPGNTIYF
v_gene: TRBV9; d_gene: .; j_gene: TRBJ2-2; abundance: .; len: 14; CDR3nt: TGTGCCAGCAGCGTGTTAATTAATCGCGGGGAGCTGTTTTTT; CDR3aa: CASSVLINRGELFF
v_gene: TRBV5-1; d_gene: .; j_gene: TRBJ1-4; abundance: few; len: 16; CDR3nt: TGCGCCAGCAGCATCCCTACAGGGAGTTCTAATGAAAAACTGTTTTTT; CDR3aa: CASSIPTGSSNEKLFF
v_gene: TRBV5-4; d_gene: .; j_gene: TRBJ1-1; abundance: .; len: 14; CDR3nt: TGTGCCAGCAGCGGAGGACTGAAGAACACTGAAGCTTTCTTT; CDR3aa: CASSGGLKNTEAFF
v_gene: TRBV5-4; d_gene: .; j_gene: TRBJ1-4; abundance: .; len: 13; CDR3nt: TGTGCCAGCAGCTTGAGCAGGAATGAAAAACTGTTTTTT; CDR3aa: CASSLSRNEKLFF
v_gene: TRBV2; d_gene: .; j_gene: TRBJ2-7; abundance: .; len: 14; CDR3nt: TGTGCCAGCATGGTGGGTCCTAGACCTTACGAGCAGTACTTC; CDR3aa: CASMVGPRPYEQYF
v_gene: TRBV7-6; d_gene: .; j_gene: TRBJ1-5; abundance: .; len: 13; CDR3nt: TGTGCCAGCAGCTTAGCGTTCGATCAGCCCCAGCATTTT; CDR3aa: CASSLAFDQPQHF
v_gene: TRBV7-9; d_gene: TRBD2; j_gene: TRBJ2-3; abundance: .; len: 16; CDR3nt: TGTGCCAGCAGCCCAGCGGGGGGGCCGAGAACAGATACGCAGTATTTT; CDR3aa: CASSPAGGPRTDTQYF
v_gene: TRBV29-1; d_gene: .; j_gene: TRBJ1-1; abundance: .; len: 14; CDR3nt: TGCAGCGTTGAAGATCGCACAGGGTCGCTGCGAGCTTTCTTT; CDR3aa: CSVEDRTGSLRAFF
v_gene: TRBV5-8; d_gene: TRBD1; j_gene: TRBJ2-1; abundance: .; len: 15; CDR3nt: TGTGCCAGCAGCCCCCGGGACAGGGCCTGGAATGAGCAGTTCTTC; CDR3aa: CASSPRDRAWNEQFF
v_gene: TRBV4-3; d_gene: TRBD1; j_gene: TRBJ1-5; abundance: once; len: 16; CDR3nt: TGCGCCAGCAGCCAAGAGCAGGGGGGACCCAATCAGCCCCAGCATTTT; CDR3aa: CASSQEQGGPNQPQHF
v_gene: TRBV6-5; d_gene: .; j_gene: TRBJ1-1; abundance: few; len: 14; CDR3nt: TGTGCCAGCAATAGAGGACAGCCGAACACTGAAGCTTTCTTT; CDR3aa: CASNRGQPNTEAFF
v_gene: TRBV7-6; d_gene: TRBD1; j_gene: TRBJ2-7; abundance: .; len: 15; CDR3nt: TGTGCCAGCAGCTTAGTTGGGACAGAGAACTACGAGCAGTACTTC; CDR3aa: CASSLVGTENYEQYF
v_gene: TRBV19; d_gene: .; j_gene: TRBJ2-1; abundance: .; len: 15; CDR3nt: TGTGCCAGTAGTTTCTCGGGACTTGGGAGCAATGAGCAGTTCTTC; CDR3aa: CASSFSGLGSNEQFF